This T cell receptor beta chain was sequenced in a study of neurological immune-mediated disorders (dated by TCRdb to about 2019). Notes on the research overall: Peripheral blood TCR-beta repertoires from HTLV-I-associated myelopathy (HAM/TSP) patients, multiple sclerosis patients and healthy controls were compared by UMI-based sequencing. Longitudinal samples, technical triplicates and paired sorted CD4+ and CD8+ T-cell subsets, alongside PBMC samples, were included among the 106 TCR-beta libraries. Each longitudinal HAM/TSP and healthy donor was sampled at 3 time-points spaced at 3-40 month intervals. Of the approximately 66 subjects in the cohort, about 14 were HAM/TSP patients, some 34 were multiple sclerosis patients, and approximately 20 were healthy controls. What the authors observed across the whole study: Across subjects, expanded clones never shared an identical CDR3 amino acid sequence, which suggests that the TCR-beta repertoires in every group were private. TCR clonal expansion was greatest in HAM/TSP patients and smallest in MS patients, who ranked below even healthy controls.

As encoded in the germline V gene (reference sequence), CDR1 is LNHNV while CDR2 is YYDKDF. The CDR3 has 17 amino acids, counting the end cysteine and phenylalanine. Only CDR3 DNA remains: 51 bases, in frame from the first base. The junction carries 10 bases between V and J, which are trimmed by 1 base and 0 bases respectively. This clonotype was seen at least ten times. Its antigen is still unknown. Nothing much larger sits one base from this clone, and base qualities are not available. cDNA synthesis used template-switch 5'RACE with a primer carrying a 10-nucleotide random unique molecular identifier tagging each TCR transcript. Over 200 million TCR-beta sequences, covering 15-18 subjects, were produced in each sequencing run. The RNeasy kit was used for extraction of total RNA. Using the KAPA Real-time Library Amplification kit, TCR-beta VDJ regions were amplified with primers for the TCR constant region and the 5'RACE anchor. A first PCR added sample indexes and Illumina adaptors, and a second PCR then raised library yield. After purification with Ampure beads, the TCR product of roughly 650 bp was size-selected on a 2% E-gel SizeSelection system. Before pooling, library quality was assessed on a Bioanalyzer, concentration was determined with Qubit, and library quantification was performed with the Kapa Library Quantification kit. An Illumina HiSeq 2500 sequenced the libraries paired-end 2 x 150 bp. To increase sequence diversity, about 23-32% phiX was spiked into each library pool. The study's own analysis went as follows. Quality-filtered reads were processed with the UMI-based MiGEC pipeline, which removed over 75% of raw TCR sequences during error correction. IMGT germline references were used for aligning VDJ genes, and each clonotype was defined as a unique CDR3 amino acid sequence together with its V-J genes. VDJtools evaluated clonal expansion, Shannon diversity and CDR3 relatedness (CalcPairwiseDistances, ClusterSamples); CLCbio workbench built phylogenetic trees. Using coefficient-of-variation modelling across technical triplicates, the study counted a clone as expanded if it had at least 8 unique UMIs. The public reads were reanalyzed by TCRdb: fastp trimming at Q25, MiXCR alignment, in-frame beta chains only. A single entry per CDR3 protein holds the most common genes and DNA from its merged rows. TCRdb's processing, not the authors' own work, is the source of the V and J calls. The table for this sample lists 71,000 or so distinct CDR3 sequences; roughly an eighth of them were counted only once. The ten largest clones capture approximately 4.2% of the sample.

The time point label for this specimen denotes: longitudinal time-point 1 (baseline). Libraries from unsorted PBMCs were made from 2 million PBMCs kept in RNAlater at -80 degrees C until RNA extraction. PBMCs were separated from peripheral blood using Ficoll-Hypaque density gradient centrifugation and then cryopreserved in liquid nitrogen. This TCR derives from a female donor with HTLV-1-associated myelopathy (HAM/TSP). The sequenced sample consisted of PBMCs. The chain couples TRBV15 to TRBJ2-6; perhaps TRBD2 is the D gene, with 6 bases matching. For the CDR3, the sequence is CATSRGEVTSGANVLTF. The bases are TGTGCCACCAGCAGAGGGGAGGTGACCTCTGGGGCCAACGTCCTGACTTTC.